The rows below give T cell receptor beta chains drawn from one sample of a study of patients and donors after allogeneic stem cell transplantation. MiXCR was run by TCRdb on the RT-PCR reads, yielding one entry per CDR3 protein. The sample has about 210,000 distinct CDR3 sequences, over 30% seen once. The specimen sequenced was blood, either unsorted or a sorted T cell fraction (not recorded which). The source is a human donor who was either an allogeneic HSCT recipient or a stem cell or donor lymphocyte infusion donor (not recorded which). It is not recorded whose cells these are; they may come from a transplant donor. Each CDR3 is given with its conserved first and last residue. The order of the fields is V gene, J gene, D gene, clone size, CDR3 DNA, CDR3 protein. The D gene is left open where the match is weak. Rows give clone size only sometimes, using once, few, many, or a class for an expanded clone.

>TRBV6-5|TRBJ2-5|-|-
TGTGCCAGCAGTTACTTCCGACTGGGAGAAGAGACCCAGTACTTC
CASSYFRLGEETQYF
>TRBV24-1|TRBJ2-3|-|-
TGTGCCACCAGTGATTTCACAGGGACGAGCACAGATACGCAGTATTTT
CATSDFTGTSTDTQYF
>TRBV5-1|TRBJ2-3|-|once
TGCGCCAGCAGCTTGGGACACAGCACAGATACGCAGTATTTT
CASSLGHSTDTQYF
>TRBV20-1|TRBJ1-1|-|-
TGCAGTGCTAGGGTTGGGACCTTGAACACTGAAGCTTTCTTT
CSARVGTLNTEAFF
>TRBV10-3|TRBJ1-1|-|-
TGTGCCATCAGTGAGTCGCGGGAATCCACTGAAGCTTTCTTT
CAISESRESTEAFF
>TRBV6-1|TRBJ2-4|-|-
TGTGCCAGCACCCGAAGACAGTCCATAGCCAAAAACATTCAGTACTTC
CASTRRQSIAKNIQYF
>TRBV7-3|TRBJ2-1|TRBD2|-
TGTGCCAGCAGCTTAAGCGGGGGGCTCTCCTACAATGAGCAGTTCTTC
CASSLSGGLSYNEQFF
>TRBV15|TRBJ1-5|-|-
TGTGCCACCAGCCCGGAGAATCAGCCCCAGCATTTT
CATSPENQPQHF
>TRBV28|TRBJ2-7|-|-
TGTGCCAGCAGTTTTTTCGGGGGCGCGCCCGAGCAGTACTTC
CASSFFGGAPEQYF
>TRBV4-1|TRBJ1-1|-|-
TGCGCCAGCAGCCAAGCAGAATCGGGCACCGCTGAAGCTTTCTTT
CASSQAESGTAEAFF
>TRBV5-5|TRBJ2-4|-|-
TGTGCCAGCAGCTTGTTAAGTGGTGAGCCTAAGTACTTC
CASSLLSGEPKYF
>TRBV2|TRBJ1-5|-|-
TGTGCCAGCAGTGAGGGTAGTAGCAATCAGCCCCAGCATTTT
CASSEGSSNQPQHF
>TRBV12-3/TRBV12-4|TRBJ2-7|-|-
TGTGCCAGCAGTTCCGGGACGGACTACGAGCAGTACTTC
CASSSGTDYEQYF
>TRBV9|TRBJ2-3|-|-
TGTGCCAGCAGCGTATCGGGCACAGATACGCAGTATTTT
CASSVSGTDTQYF
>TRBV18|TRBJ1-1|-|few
TGTGCCAGCTCACCTTATGAGGTAAACACTGAAGCTTTCTTT
CASSPYEVNTEAFF
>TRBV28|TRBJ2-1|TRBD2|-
TGTGCCAGCAGTTCGTACAGACTAGCGGGGGCCCTCTACAATGAGCAGTTCTTC
CASSSYRLAGALYNEQFF
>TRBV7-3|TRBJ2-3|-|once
TGTGCCAGCAGCTTAACGGGGGGCCTCACAGATACGCAGTATTTT
CASSLTGGLTDTQYF
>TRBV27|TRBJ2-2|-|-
TGTGCCAGCAGTTTAAGGTCAGGGACCGGGGAGCTGTTTTTT
CASSLRSGTGELFF
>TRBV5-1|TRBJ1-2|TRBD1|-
TGCGCCAGCAGCTTGGTTCAGGGGGCGCGAGACTATGGCTACACCTTC
CASSLVQGARDYGYTF
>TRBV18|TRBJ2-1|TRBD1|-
TGTGCCAGCTCACCACCGAAGGGACAGGGACCCAATGAGCAGTTCTTC
CASSPPKGQGPNEQFF
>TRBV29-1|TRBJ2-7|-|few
TGCAGCGCCGAAAGTCCAACCTACGAGCAGTACTTC
CSAESPTYEQYF
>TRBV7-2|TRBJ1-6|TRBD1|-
TGTGCCAGCAGCTTCCGACAGGGGACGAGACCCCTCCACTTT
CASSFRQGTRPLHF